This is a list of T cell receptor beta chains from one sample in a study of blood T cell repertoires in COVID-19. Generated by immunoSEQ multiplex PCR, the TCRdb table keeps only in-frame clones and is missing some. The table lists some 180,000 clones, 86% of them singletons. Input material: peripheral blood. These receptors were collected from a man between 65 and 85 years old with active or convalescent COVID-19. Both conserved end residues are part of each CDR3. The D gene is left open where the match is weak. A row's size may be missing; if present it is once, few, many or a size class.

v_gene	d_gene	abundance	j_gene	CDR3aa	CDR3nt
TRBV12-3/TRBV12-4	.	.	TRBJ2-7	CASSFDSEQYF	TGTGCCAGCAGTTTCGACAGCGAGCAGTACTTC
TRBV28	TRBD1	.	TRBJ1-2	CASRPDRANGYTF	TGTGCCAGCAGACCGGACAGGGCGAATGGCTACACCTTC
TRBV19	TRBD1	.	TRBJ2-6	CASTVAGGAGANVLTF	TGTGCCAGTACCGTCGCAGGGGGCGCTGGGGCCAACGTCCTGACTTTC
TRBV6-2/TRBV6-3	.	.	TRBJ1-5	CASSSLGGNQPQHF	TGTGCCAGCAGTTCCTTAGGAGGCAATCAGCCCCAGCATTTT
TRBV7-7	TRBD2	.	TRBJ2-1	CASSSLSGSSYNEQFF	TGTGCTAGCAGCAGCCTTAGCGGGAGCTCCTACAATGAGCAGTTCTTC
TRBV5-1	.	.	TRBJ2-2	CASSLDGAGELFF	TGCGCCAGCAGCTTGGACGGGGCCGGGGAGCTGTTTTTT
TRBV5-1	TRBD2	.	TRBJ2-2	CASSSAGGNTGELFF	TGCGCCAGCAGCTCGGCGGGGGGGAACACCGGGGAGCTGTTTTTT
TRBV6-5	.	.	TRBJ1-1	CASSYSPDMNTEAFF	TGTGCCAGCAGTTACAGCCCAGACATGAACACTGAAGCTTTCTTT
TRBV4-3	TRBD1	.	TRBJ2-7	CASSQELTGSSYEQYF	TGCGCCAGCAGCCAAGAGCTGACAGGGAGCTCCTACGAGCAGTACTTC
TRBV5-1	.	once	TRBJ2-7	CASSLEGHPSYEQYF	TGCGCCAGCAGCTTGGAGGGACACCCCTCCTACGAGCAGTACTTC
TRBV18	TRBD2	.	TRBJ2-3	CASSPGGRATDTQYF	TGTGCCAGCTCCCCTGGCGGGAGGGCCACAGATACGCAGTATTTT
TRBV4-3	.	.	TRBJ2-5	CASSQAGGETQYF	TGCGCCAGCAGCCAAGCCGGCGGGGAGACCCAGTACTTC
TRBV27	TRBD2	.	TRBJ2-7	CASSPSGGTSYEQYF	TGTGCCAGCAGCCCTAGCGGGGGAACATCCTACGAGCAGTACTTC
TRBV7-2	.	.	TRBJ1-1	CASSLARGLDEAFF	TGTGCCAGCAGCTTAGCGCGAGGTTTGGATGAAGCTTTCTTT